The rows below give T cell receptor beta chains drawn from one sample of a study of a mutant IDH1 vaccine in newly diagnosed glioma. Profiling relied on immunoSEQ multiplex PCR, and the TCRdb table lists in-frame clones only, not all of them. This sample yields tens of thousands of clones, of which about four fifths are seen a single time; less than 7% belongs to the top ten. Antigen specificity for these receptors is unknown. The material was PBMCs, obtained from a glioma patient whose treatment included an IDH1 peptide vaccine. The source of these receptors is a man between 35 and 55 years old with glioma. Each CDR3 is given with its conserved first and last residue. A D gene is named only where the DNA matches it firmly. Some rows mark clone size as missing; the rest say once, few, many or name a class of expanded clone.

cdr3_aa	cdr3_nt	j_call	d_call	cdr3_length	v_call	clone_size
CASSPRWGNGYTF	TGTGCCAGCAGCCCGCGCTGGGGGAATGGCTACACCTTC	TRBJ1-2	-	13	TRBV13	-
CASSQGQALGANVLTF	TGCGCCAGCAGCCAAGGACAGGCCCTAGGGGCCAACGTCCTGACTTTC	TRBJ2-6	-	16	TRBV4-3	-
CASSLDPTRYQETQYF	TGTGCCAGCAGCTTAGACCCGACACGGTACCAAGAGACCCAGTACTTC	TRBJ2-5	-	16	TRBV7-4	once
CASSPTGFRYEQYF	TGTGCCAGCAGCCCTACAGGATTTCGCTACGAGCAGTACTTC	TRBJ2-7	-	14	TRBV5-6	-
CASSIGGEGVTDTQYF	TGTGCCAGTAGTATAGGAGGGGAAGGAGTCACAGATACGCAGTATTTT	TRBJ2-3	-	16	TRBV19	-
CASSLASEGRERETQYF	TGTGCCAGCAGCTTAGCATCCGAGGGACGGGAGAGGGAGACCCAGTACTTC	TRBJ2-5	-	17	TRBV7-8	-
CASSEGAQLSTDTQYF	TGTGCCAGCAGTGAGGGGGCGCAGCTTAGCACAGATACGCAGTATTTT	TRBJ2-3	-	16	TRBV25-1	-
CASSQGQDGTQYF	TGTGCCAGCAGTCAAGGACAGGATGGGACCCAGTACTTC	TRBJ2-5	TRBD1	13	TRBV2	-
CAWGRRFQPQHF	TGTGCCTGGGGACGACGATTTCAGCCCCAGCATTTT	TRBJ1-5	-	12	TRBV30	-
CASTLSRKRVTDTQYF	TGTGCCAGCACTCTATCCAGGAAAAGAGTCACAGATACGCAGTATTTT	TRBJ2-3	-	16	TRBV6-6	-
CASSIHRESSEQYF	TGCGCCAGCAGCATACACAGGGAAAGCAGCGAGCAGTACTTC	TRBJ2-7	-	14	TRBV4-3	-
CAWSTGEYSNQPQHF	TGTGCCTGGAGTACAGGGGAGTATAGCAATCAGCCCCAGCATTTT	TRBJ1-5	TRBD1	15	TRBV30	few
CASSPPGREDEQFF	TGTGCCAGCAGCCCCCCGGGAAGGGAAGATGAGCAGTTCTTC	TRBJ2-1	-	14	TRBV14	few
CASSVWQVNTEAFF	TGTGCCAGCAGTGTCTGGCAGGTGAACACTGAAGCTTTCTTT	TRBJ1-1	-	14	TRBV2	once
CASSPAAAPTYEQYF	TGTGCCAGCAGCCCCGCGGCAGCCCCGACCTACGAGCAGTACTTC	TRBJ2-7	-	15	TRBV28	-
CASSPAGIRSRQETQYF	TGTGCCAGCAGCCCTGCAGGGATACGCTCACGACAAGAGACCCAGTACTTC	TRBJ2-5	-	17	TRBV4-2	-
CASQASGGVDTQYF	TGTGCCAGCCAAGCTAGCGGGGGGGTAGATACGCAGTATTTT	TRBJ2-3	TRBD2	14	TRBV7-9	-
CASSPLDLTAYNEQFF	TGTGCCAGCTCACCACTCGATCTTACTGCCTACAATGAGCAGTTCTTC	TRBJ2-1	-	16	TRBV18	-
CASSSGLAGVSQFF	TGCGCCAGCAGCTCGGGACTAGCGGGAGTATCGCAGTTCTTC	TRBJ2-1	TRBD2	14	TRBV5-1	once
CASSVSGIESGNTIYF	TGTGCCAGCAGCGTATCTGGGATCGAGTCTGGAAACACCATATATTTT	TRBJ1-3	-	16	TRBV9	-
CASSQEIWLAAYNEQFF	TGCGCCAGCAGCCAAGAAATCTGGCTAGCGGCCTACAATGAGCAGTTCTTC	TRBJ2-1	TRBD2	17	TRBV4-1	-
CASRKGGQETQYF	TGTGCCAGTCGTAAGGGGGGCCAAGAGACCCAGTACTTC	TRBJ2-5	-	13	TRBV5-6	-
CASSRKGAGRTNEKLFF	TGTGCCAGCAGCCGCAAGGGGGCGGGGAGGACTAATGAAAAACTGTTTTTT	TRBJ1-4	TRBD1	17	TRBV7-8	few
CASSRADTQYF	TGTGCCAGCAGCCGGGCGGATACGCAGTATTTT	TRBJ2-3	-	11	TRBV6-6	-